This section outlines one T cell receptor (beta chain) sequence together with its context. The antigen is not known. Generated by immunoSEQ multiplex PCR, the TCRdb table keeps only in-frame clones and is missing some. Here the sample spans 1,400 to 1,500 clones, roughly 24% being singletons. According to the study, adjacent lung free of atypia was obtained at least 2 cm from the tumor margin. Germline values: CDR1 SQVTM, CDR2 ANQGSEA. V lost 0 bases and J 4 bases, leaving 15 bases between the germline ends. CDR3 length: 15 amino acids. This sample is drawn from a study of T cells in localized non-small cell lung cancer. Study observations and caveats: Heterogeneity stays possible, as sequencing covered only one tumor region. Density of T cells in blood, when higher, went with longer overall survival. Adjacent uninvolved lung tissue had the highest T cell clonality, exceeding tumor.

V gene TRBV29-1 combines with J gene TRBJ2-5; a possible D gene is TRBD1 (5 bases). Source: normal lung tissue next to the tumor, taken before any cancer treatment. The receptor was isolated from a male donor aged 60 or over with stage II lung adenocarcinoma. This chain's CDR3 is CSVEDGQGRSETQYF. The CDR3 bases are TGCAGCGTTGAAGATGGGCAGGGAAGGTCAGAGACCCAGTACTTC.